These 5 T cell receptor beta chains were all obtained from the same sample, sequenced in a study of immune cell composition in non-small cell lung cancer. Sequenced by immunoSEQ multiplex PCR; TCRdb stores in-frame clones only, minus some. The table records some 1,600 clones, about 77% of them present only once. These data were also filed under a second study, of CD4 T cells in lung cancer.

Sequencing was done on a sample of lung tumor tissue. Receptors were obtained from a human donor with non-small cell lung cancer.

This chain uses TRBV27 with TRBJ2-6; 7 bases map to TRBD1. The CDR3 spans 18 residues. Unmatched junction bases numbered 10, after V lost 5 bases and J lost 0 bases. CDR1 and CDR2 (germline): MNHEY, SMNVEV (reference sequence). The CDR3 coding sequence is TGTGCCAGCAGTCCCGGGACAGCCCGAAGCTCTGGGGCCAACGTCCTGACTTTC. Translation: CASSPGTARSSGANVLTF.

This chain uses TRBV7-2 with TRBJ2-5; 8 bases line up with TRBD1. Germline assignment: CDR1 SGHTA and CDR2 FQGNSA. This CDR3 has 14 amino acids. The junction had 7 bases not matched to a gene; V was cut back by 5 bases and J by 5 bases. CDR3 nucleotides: TGTGCCAGCAGCCCTCGGACAGGGTGGGAGACCCAGTACTTC. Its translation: CASSPRTGWETQYF.

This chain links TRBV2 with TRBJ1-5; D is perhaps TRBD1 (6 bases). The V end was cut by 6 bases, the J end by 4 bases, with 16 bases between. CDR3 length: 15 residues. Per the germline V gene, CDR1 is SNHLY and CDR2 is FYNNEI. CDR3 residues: CASSPRGIRNQPQHF. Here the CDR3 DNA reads TGTGCCAGCAGCCCCAGGGGAATTCGGAATCAGCCCCAGCATTTT.

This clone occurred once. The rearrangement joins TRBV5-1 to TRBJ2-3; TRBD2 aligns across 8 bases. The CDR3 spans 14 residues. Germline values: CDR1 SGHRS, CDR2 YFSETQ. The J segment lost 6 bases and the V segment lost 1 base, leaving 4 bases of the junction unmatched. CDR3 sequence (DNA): TGCGCCAGCAGCTTGCGGGGGGGCGGTGATACGCAGTATTTT. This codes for CASSLRGGGDTQYF.

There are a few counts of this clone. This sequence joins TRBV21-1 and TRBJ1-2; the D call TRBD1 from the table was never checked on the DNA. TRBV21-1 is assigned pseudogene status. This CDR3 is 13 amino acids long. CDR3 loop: CASSKQGADGYTF. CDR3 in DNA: TGTGCCAGCAGCAAGCAGGGGGCGGATGGCTACACCTTC.